This T cell receptor beta chain was identified in a study of blood T cell repertoires in COVID-19. TCRdb keeps only in-frame clones here, not all; method: immunoSEQ multiplex PCR. The sample holds some 180,000 clones, 85% to 90% seen once. Specimen: peripheral blood. This clonotype was obtained from a man between 65 and 85 years old with active or convalescent COVID-19.

The DNA for the CDR3 is TGTGCCAGCAGCCGACAGAATTCACCCCTCCACTTT. It is translated as CASSRQNSPLHF. This sequence joins TRBV12-3 or TRBV12-4 and TRBJ1-6, with D possibly matching TRBD1 (5 bases). With 6 bases removed from V and 7 bases from J, the gap between germline ends came to 7 bases. The CDR3 covers 12 residues.